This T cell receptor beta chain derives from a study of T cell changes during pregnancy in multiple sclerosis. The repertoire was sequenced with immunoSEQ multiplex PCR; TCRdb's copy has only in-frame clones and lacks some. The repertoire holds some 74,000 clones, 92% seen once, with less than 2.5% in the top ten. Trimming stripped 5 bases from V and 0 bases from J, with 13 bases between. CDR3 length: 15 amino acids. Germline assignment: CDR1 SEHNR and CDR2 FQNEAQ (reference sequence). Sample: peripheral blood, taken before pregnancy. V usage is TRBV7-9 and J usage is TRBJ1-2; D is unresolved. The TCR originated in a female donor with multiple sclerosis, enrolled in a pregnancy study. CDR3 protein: CASSPRGETNYGYTF. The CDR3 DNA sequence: TGTGCCAGCAGCCCCCGTGGAGAGACTAACTATGGCTACACCTTC.